A selection of T cell receptor beta chains follows, all from one sample in a study of early T cells in non-severe SARS-CoV-2 infection. Via MiXCR, TCRdb re-called the 5' RACE reads, giving one row per CDR3 protein. In the table there are about 61,000 distinct CDR3 sequences, about 10% of which are singletons. Sample: whole blood. The receptors derive from an adult who was a healthcare worker with PCR-confirmed SARS-CoV-2 infection or an uninfected control (not recorded which). The CDR3 runs from the conserved cysteine through the conserved F or W. Size is stated for part of the rows, as once, few or many counts, or as a class when the clone is expanded.

V gene	J gene	clone size	CDR3 protein
TRBV11-2	TRBJ2-3	NA	CASSLDSGGTDTQYF
TRBV5-4	TRBJ1-2	NA	CASSQERQGLNYGYTF
TRBV7-2	TRBJ1-2	many	CASSLDQGAYGYTF
TRBV6-2/TRBV6-3	TRBJ2-3	many	CASSFEAGGRGLITDTQYF
TRBV7-9	TRBJ2-1	NA	CASSLVGLGNEQFF
TRBV6-2/TRBV6-3	TRBJ2-3	many	CASSYLGTSDSRTDTQYF
TRBV30	TRBJ2-1	many	CAWKSRLSYNEQFF
TRBV5-4	TRBJ1-6	many	CASSLGTGTGISPLHF
TRBV10-2	TRBJ1-2	many	CASSSEGQPIYGYTF
TRBV5-1	TRBJ2-5	many	CASSLIGGEETQYF
TRBV29-1	TRBJ2-3	many	CSKGGPGADTQYF
TRBV6-1	TRBJ1-2	few	CASSGTGSYGYTF
TRBV20-1	TRBJ2-5	NA	CSATPGTSKETQYF
TRBV9	TRBJ1-2	many	CASSRGQFYGYTF
TRBV3-1	TRBJ2-6	many	CASSQDSWGLGANVLTF
TRBV2	TRBJ2-3	many	CASIVERGTDTQYF
TRBV2	TRBJ2-7	NA	CASSAQAAQYF
TRBV7-9	TRBJ1-2	NA	CASSLGPPRHGYTF
TRBV2	TRBJ1-1	many	CASSERGPTEAFF
TRBV12-5	TRBJ2-5	many	CASGLGLADTQETQYF
TRBV12-3/TRBV12-4	TRBJ2-5	few	CASSPAPQGGETQYF
TRBV19	TRBJ1-2	many	CASSIWVSETDGYTF
TRBV5-5	TRBJ2-7	NA	CASSFDRGGHYEQYF
TRBV6-6	TRBJ2-5	many	CASSYPGFQETQYF
TRBV20-1	TRBJ2-5	few	CSASTTSGQETQYF
TRBV9	TRBJ2-7	few	CASSAYMTTPGNEQYF
TRBV12-3/TRBV12-4	TRBJ1-5	NA	CASQVTGANQPQHF
TRBV12-2	TRBJ1-5	NA	CASRPDRVESPQHF
TRBV5-1	TRBJ2-3	NA	CASRPTGATDTQYF
TRBV15	TRBJ1-6	many	CATSRVAGLGNSPLHF
TRBV6-1	TRBJ2-7	few	CASSDIGTGLQDVQYF